This entry features one T cell receptor beta chain sequence. This specimen comes from a study of blood T cell repertoires in COVID-19. Overall study: Specimens from acute and convalescent COVID-19 originated in the United States, Italy and Spain.

The CDR3 extends over 11 amino acids. CDR1 and CDR2 from the germline V gene are LGHDT and YNNKEL (reference sequence). V dropped 8 bases and J dropped 2 bases, with 6 bases sitting between them. In the original analysis: For nucleated cells, counts were estimated from reference gene primer amplification. Produced via immunoSEQ multiplex PCR; TCRdb's table is partial and in-frame only. That table gives V, J and clone size, and the DNA gave D and trimming. The sample includes some 150,000 clones, around 81% of them seen just once. This TCR came from a woman in her sixties or seventies with active or convalescent COVID-19. The chain recombines TRBV3-1 (or the pseudogene TRBV3-2) with TRBJ1-1; D gene ambiguous. The sequencing input was peripheral blood. CDR3 coding DNA: TGTGCCAGCCCCCGTAACACTGAAGCTTTCTTT. This encodes CASPRNTEAFF.